These 10 T cell receptor beta chains share one sample of origin, sequenced in a study of control samples from healthy donors and cancer patients. Sequencing was performed with immunoSEQ multiplex PCR; in TCRdb, only in-frame clones are kept and a portion is missing. The sample records around 100,000 clones, roughly 92% being singletons. Sequenced sample: blood. All receptors derive from a human donor in good health. The donor label of this sample is uncertain.

The chain carries TRBV4-2 and TRBJ2-7, with no clear D. Germline V gene sequence: CDR1 LGHNA, CDR2 YNFKEQ. The V gene lost 0 bases and the J gene lost 2 bases, with 5 bases spanning the gap. The CDR3 runs to 13 residues. CDR3 sequence: CASSQEPAYEQYF. The CDR3 bases are TGTGCCAGCAGCCAAGAGCCGGCCTACGAGCAGTACTTC.

The chain links TRBV9 to TRBJ1-2, with 9 bases identical to TRBD1. The CDR3 is made up of 15 amino acids. V lost 5 bases to trimming and J lost 6 bases; unmatched junction nucleotides: 11. Germline V CDR1 and CDR2: SGDLS, YYNGEE. Here the CDR3 reads CASSAGQGGYDGYTF. The CDR3 nucleotides read TGTGCCAGCAGTGCGGGACAGGGAGGCTACGATGGCTACACCTTC.

The V gene is TRBV7-6, the J gene TRBJ1-1; D might be TRBD1 (5 bases). Trimming shortened V by 8 bases and J by 4 bases, and 11 bases separated the two germline ends. The CDR3 runs 12 residues. Germline V gene lookup returns CDR1 SGHVS and CDR2 FNYEAQ. The CDR3 region is CASGGVGTEAFF. The CDR3 DNA reads as TGTGCCAGCGGAGGGGTAGGCACTGAAGCTTTCTTT.

The rearrangement joins TRBV28 to TRBJ2-2; no clear D. CDR1 and CDR2 (germline): MDHEN, SYDVKM. The ends were cut back, 7 bases at V and 6 bases at J, with 18 bases in the middle. The CDR3 is made up of 15 amino acids. The CDR3, as DNA: TGTGCCAGCACCCGAAAAGGGATGTCGCCCGGGGAGCTGTTTTTT. Its protein is CASTRKGMSPGELFF. The full variable domain, with the rest looked up from reference TRBV28 and TRBJ2-2, is DVKVTQSSRYLVKRTGEKVFLECVQDMDHENMFWYRQDPGLGLRLIYFSYDVKMKEKGDIPEGYSVSREKKERFSLILESASTNQTSMYLCASTRKGMSPGELFFGEGSRLTVL.

J is TRBJ2-3 and V is TRBV5-1; possible D gene TRBD1, 5 bases. The CDR3 has 16 residues. Trimming pared 0 bases from V and 6 bases from J, leaving 17 bases between. Germline V gene data show CDR1 as SGHRS and CDR2 as YFSETQ. The CDR3 here is CASSLASGTPGDTQYF. As DNA, the CDR3 is TGCGCCAGCAGCTTGGCCTCGGGTACCCCAGGGGATACGCAGTATTTT.

The CDR3 region is CASTRGYGYTF. Written as DNA, the CDR3 is TGTGCCAGCACCCGGGGATATGGCTACACCTTC. J is TRBJ1-2 and V is TRBV2; D unresolved. V was shortened by 7 bases and J by 5 bases, with 8 bases between the two germline ends. The CDR3 totals 11 residues. The V gene's germline CDR1 is SNHLY and CDR2 FYNNEI.

The chain carries TRBV9 and TRBJ2-2; 8 bases fit TRBD1. In germline, CDR1 is SGDLS, CDR2 YYNGEE. The CDR3 loop spans 15 amino acids. Losses at the gene ends were 7 bases for V and 1 base for J; bases not matched to a gene: 6. The CDR3 DNA is TGTGCCAGCTCAACAGGGGGACAGAACACCGGGGAGCTGTTTTTT. Amino acid sequence: CASSTGGQNTGELFF.

The chain has TRBV30 and TRBJ2-5, with 8 bases lining up with TRBD2. The CDR3 consists of 15 residues. V lost 0 bases, J lost 7 bases, and 10 bases stayed unmatched. CDR1 GTSNPN and CDR2 SVGIG come from the germline V gene (reference sequence). Here the CDR3 reads CAWSVPGLGPGTQYF. The CDR3 DNA is TGTGCCTGGAGTGTACCGGGACTAGGTCCGGGGACCCAGTACTTC. The full variable domain, its missing parts supplied by reference TRBV30 and TRBJ2-5, is SQTIHQWPATLVQPVGSPLSLECTVEGTSNPNLYWYRQAAGRGLQLLFYSVGIGQISSEVPQNLSASRPQDRQFILSSKKLLLSDSGFYLCAWSVPGLGPGTQYFGPGTRLLVL.

This chain connects TRBV27 to TRBJ1-3, with D perhaps matching TRBD1 (5 bases). CDR1 is MNHEY, CDR2 SMNVEV, per germline (reference sequence). CDR3 size: 17 residues. The V end was cut by 0 bases, the J end by 0 bases, with 12 bases between. The CDR3 DNA sequence: TGTGCCAGCAGTTTATCGACGCGACAGCCCTCTGGAAACACCATATATTTT. Its protein product is CASSLSTRQPSGNTIYF.

The V and J genes are TRBV15 and TRBJ1-1, with a tentative D call TRBD1 (6 bases). The germline CDR1 and CDR2 sequences are LNHNV and YYDKDF (reference sequence). Trimming took 4 bases from V and 2 from J, leaving 14 bases between them. The CDR3 has 15 residues. CDR3 in amino acids: CATSNPRGRNTEAFF. In DNA, the CDR3 is TGTGCCACCAGCAATCCGCGGGGGCGCAACACTGAAGCTTTCTTT.